This TCR beta chain was documented in a study of spatial heterogeneity in lung cancer. This clonotype was seen repeatedly, ten times or more. From germline, CDR1 is MNHEY and CDR2 SMNVEV (reference sequence). V shed 5 bases, J shed 1 base, and the junction held 4 bases outside the gene matches. The CDR3 has 15 amino acids. TCRdb analysed the 5' RACE reads with MiXCR anew, one entry per CDR3 protein. Here the sample spans more than 45,000 distinct CDR3 sequences, approximately 5.7% being singletons. Described time point: sample taken at primary tumor resection. Sequencing of whole RNA from tumor, nontumor lung or frozen PBMC involved no sorting.

The sequence was obtained from a male donor with early-stage non-small cell lung cancer. The input for sequencing was PBMCs, taken at surgery. The V gene is TRBV27, the J gene TRBJ2-3; 9 positions match TRBD2. DNA for the CDR3: TGTGCCAGCAGTATACTAGCGGGCGGCACAGATACGCAGTATTTT. It yields the protein CASSILAGGTDTQYF.